This TCR beta chain is from a study of cytomegalovirus exposure and HLA in healthy donors. Study information: The approximately 680 first-cohort repertoires and the 100 to 150 validation repertoires shared the same platform, a later analysis reported.

Sequencing was performed with immunoSEQ multiplex PCR; in TCRdb, only in-frame clones are kept and a portion is missing. The sample holds some 290,000 clones, approximately 88% seen once. Study findings and constraints: The dataset shows that most TCR sequences were rare, while some public TCRs occurred in many donors. TCR clusters originating in the first cohort tended to co-occur in the 100 to 150 validation repertoires, according to a later analysis.

Points on this clone: The antigen is unknown.

Germline lookup yields CDR1 SGHDT and CDR2 YYEEEE. The CDR3 consists of 18 residues. Trimming shortened V by 5 bases and J by 7 bases, and 31 bases separated the two germline ends. The donors formed part of the roughly 120-subject validation cohort, distinct from the approximately 670-subject first cohort. The chain is built from TRBV5-6 and TRBJ2-7; a weak D match, TRBD2 (5 bases). Sample: PBMCs. The receptor's source is a man aged 30-40 years in good health and CMV-seronegative. CDR3 DNA: TGTGCCAGCAGAGTCCAACACGGTCGGGCTAGCCTATTCGAGGAGCAGTACTTC. It codes for CASRVQHGRASLFEEQYF.